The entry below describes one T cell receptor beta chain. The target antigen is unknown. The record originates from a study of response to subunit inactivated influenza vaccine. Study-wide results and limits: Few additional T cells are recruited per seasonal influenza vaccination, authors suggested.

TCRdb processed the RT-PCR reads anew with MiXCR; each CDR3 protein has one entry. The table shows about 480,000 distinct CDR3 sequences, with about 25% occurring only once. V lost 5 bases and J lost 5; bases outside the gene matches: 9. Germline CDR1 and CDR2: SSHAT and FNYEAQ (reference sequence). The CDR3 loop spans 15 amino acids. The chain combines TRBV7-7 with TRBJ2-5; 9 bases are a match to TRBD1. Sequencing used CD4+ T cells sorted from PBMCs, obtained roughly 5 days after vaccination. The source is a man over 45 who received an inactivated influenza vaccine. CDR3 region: CASSPGQGGQETQYF. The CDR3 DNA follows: TGTGCCAGCAGCCCGGGACAGGGCGGACAGGAGACCCAGTACTTC.